This TCR beta chain was captured in a study of blood T cell repertoires in COVID-19. This CDR3 is built from 11 residues. V was cut by 6 bases and J by 4 bases, with 6 bases left in between. Looked up from germline, CDR1 is MDHEN and CDR2 is SYDVKM. Original methodology: It was from reference gene primer amplification that nucleated cell counts were estimated. Clones were sequenced by immunoSEQ multiplex PCR, and TCRdb holds only the in-frame ones, with some missing. The DNA gave D and trimming, while V, J and clone size come from that table. The sample lists tens of thousands of clones, roughly 79% occurring once.

The sample consisted of peripheral blood. This TCR was recovered from a human donor in a cohort sampled during active COVID-19. This rearrangement joins TRBV28 to TRBJ1-2; no clear D gene. CDR3 DNA: TGTGCCAGCAGGGCAAGCTATGGCTACACCTTC. Amino acid sequence: CASRASYGYTF.